This TCR beta chain was recorded in a study of T cell responses to AZD1222 COVID-19 vaccine. Profiled with immunoSEQ multiplex PCR; TCRdb holds only in-frame clones, not every one. The repertoire holds under 150,000 clones, with about 93% as singletons. General study results and limits: Clonal diversity may have been underestimated in mostly white British donors. Nearly half of the spike-specific TCRs reportedly recognize variant regions that carry no mutations.

Comments on this clone: Its antigen is not identified.

CDR1 KGHDR and CDR2 SFDVKD come from the germline V gene. V was clipped by 4 bases and J by 4 bases, with 18 bases between them. The CDR3 extends over 16 amino acids. This specimen was peripheral blood, taken on day 0 of AZD1222 vaccination. This TCR came from an adult in good health. The chain links TRBV24-1 to TRBJ1-1; tentative D call: TRBD1 (6 bases). The CDR3 sequence is CATSDAPRGSGTEAFF. The DNA of the CDR3 is TGTGCCACCAGTGACGCCCCCAGGGGCTCGGGCACTGAAGCTTTCTTT.